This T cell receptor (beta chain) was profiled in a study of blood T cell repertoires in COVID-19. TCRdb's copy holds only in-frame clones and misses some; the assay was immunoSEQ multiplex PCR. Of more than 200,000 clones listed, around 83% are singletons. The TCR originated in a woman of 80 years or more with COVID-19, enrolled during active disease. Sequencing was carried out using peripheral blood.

The CDR3 here is CASSLETLAYEQYF. The CDR3 DNA follows: TGCGCCAGCAGCCTAGAGACTCTGGCCTACGAGCAGTACTTC. The chain carries TRBV4-1 and TRBJ2-7, with no clear D. The CDR3 length is 14 residues. Germline V gene lookup returns CDR1 MGHRA and CDR2 YSYEKL. Trimming took off 4 bases at V and 2 bases at J, with 12 bases between the two ends.